The 12 T cell receptor beta chains below were found in one sample sequenced in a study of blood T cell repertoires in COVID-19. The repertoire was sequenced with immunoSEQ multiplex PCR; TCRdb's copy has only in-frame clones and lacks some. The sample yields about 220,000 clones, around 84% seen once. Sequenced material: peripheral blood. The source is a human donor in a cohort sampled during active COVID-19.

The gene calls are TRBV9 and TRBJ2-1; 9 positions match TRBD1. V dropped 9 bases and J dropped 6; count of bases not matched to a gene: 7. Germline loops: CDR1 SGDLS, CDR2 YYNGEE. The CDR3 is made up of 13 amino acids. The CDR3 region is CATGQGHGNEQFF. CDR3 coding DNA: TGTGCCACCGGACAGGGGCATGGCAATGAGCAGTTCTTC.

The chain carries TRBV4-2 and TRBJ1-4; 11 bases align to TRBD1. CDR3 length: 15 residues. V was clipped by 0 bases and J by 8 bases; unmatched bases: 2. From germline, CDR1 is LGHNA and CDR2 YNFKEQ. The CDR3 loop is CASSQDGTGGEKLFF. CDR3 DNA: TGTGCCAGCAGCCAAGATGGGACAGGGGGGGAAAAACTGTTTTTT.

V gene TRBV7-2 combines with J gene TRBJ1-1; TRBD1 matches at 8 bases. The CDR3 is 19 residues long. Germline V gives CDR1 SGHTA, CDR2 FQGNSA. After removal of 4 bases from V and 1 base from J, the junction contained 17 bases not matched to a gene. The CDR3 DNA is TGTGCCAGCAGCTCCATATCCGGCCGTCCCGGGACAGGGAACACTGAAGCTTTCTTT. It codes for CASSSISGRPGTGNTEAFF.

The rearrangement links TRBV28 to TRBJ1-5, with D perhaps TRBD1 (6 bases). V lost 6 bases and J lost 3, with 15 bases in between. Germline lookup yields CDR1 MDHEN and CDR2 SYDVKM. The CDR3 contains 15 residues. The CDR3 DNA follows: TGTGCCAGCAGCTCGGACAGTGTCCCCAATCAGCCCCAGCATTTT. Translated, it gives CASSSDSVPNQPQHF.

This chain connects TRBV11-2 to TRBJ1-4; D might be TRBD1 (6 bases). CDR1 is SGHAT and CDR2 is FQNNGV in the germline V gene. The V end was cut by 2 bases, the J end by 7 bases, with 8 bases between. The CDR3 length is 13 residues. The CDR3 reads CASSLTGSEKLFF. The DNA for the CDR3 is TGTGCCAGCAGCTTAACAGGGAGTGAAAAACTGTTTTTT.

This clone was observed a handful of times. The same CDR3 can be traced to other DNA sequences in this sample. The chain carries TRBV6-5 and TRBJ1-1; D unresolved. The germline V gene has CDR1 MNHEY and CDR2 SVGAGI. The CDR3 is made up of 13 amino acids. Trimming cost V 0 bases and J 4 bases, with 6 bases left between them. CDR3 DNA sequence: TGTGCCAGCAGTTACTCGGAGGGCACTGAAGCTTTCTTT. It yields the protein CASSYSEGTEAFF.

The DNA of the CDR3 is TGCGCCAGCAGCCAAGATCTTGGAGGGGATACGCAGTATTTT. Translating it yields CASSQDLGGDTQYF. This rearrangement joins TRBV4-3 to TRBJ2-3; maybe TRBD2 (6 bases). This CDR3 spans 14 amino acids. The germline V gene has CDR1 LGHNA and CDR2 YSLEER. Deletions cut 0 bases from V and 6 bases from J, with 10 bases between.

The V and J genes are TRBV6-2 or TRBV6-3 and TRBJ1-5; D gene unclear. V lost 4 bases, J lost 5 bases, and 6 bases lay in between. Germline V lookup: CDR1 MNHEY, CDR2 SVGEGT. The CDR3 contains 12 residues. The CDR3 DNA reads TGTGCCAGCAGTTCAACTTATCAGCCCCAGCATTTT. It translates to CASSSTYQPQHF.

This clone appeared a single time. The CDR3 DNA sequence: TGTGCCTGGAGGATTCGGTCGGATTCACCCCTCCACTTT. It yields the protein CAWRIRSDSPLHF. The chain has TRBV30 and TRBJ1-6; D uncertain. Germline V CDR1 and CDR2: GTSNPN, SVGIG (reference sequence). CDR3 length: 13 amino acids. V shed 3 bases and J shed 8 bases, with 11 bases lying between them.

This chain links TRBV28 with TRBJ1-2; D not resolved. The V gene's germline CDR1 is MDHEN and CDR2 SYDVKM. The V gene lost 4 bases and the J gene lost 1 base, with 7 bases spanning the gap. This CDR3 has 13 residues. The CDR3 DNA reads as TGTGCCAGCAGTTCAGATATTAACTATGGCTACACCTTC. This encodes CASSSDINYGYTF.

J is TRBJ2-3 and V is TRBV7-2, with D possibly TRBD2 on 6 matching bases. Germline CDR1 is SGHTA and CDR2 is FQGNSA. This CDR3 region has 13 residues. The ends were cut back, 4 bases at V and 8 bases at J, with 13 bases in the middle. DNA of the CDR3: TGTGCCAGCAGCTCGACTAGACAAGTTACGCAGTATTTT. Translated: CASSSTRQVTQYF.

This rearrangement joins TRBV3-1 (or the pseudogene TRBV3-2) to TRBJ2-5, with 7 bases matching TRBD2. The CDR3 contains 15 residues. Germline V lookup: CDR1 LGHDT, CDR2 YNNKEL (reference sequence). J gave up 4 bases and V 2 bases, and 7 bases lay outside the gene matches. This CDR3 is CASSQMGGEVETQYF. The CDR3 DNA reads TGTGCCAGCAGCCAAATGGGAGGGGAAGTAGAGACCCAGTACTTC.